This T cell receptor beta chain is from a study of read filtering for tumor transcriptome and immune sequencing. The sample holds a few counts of this clonotype. A much larger clone differs by one base, so this may be a read error. Germline V lookup: CDR1 SGHRS, CDR2 YFSETQ. The CDR3 spans 17 residues. This library used 300 to 500 ng RNA and molecular barcoded adaptors spanning alpha/delta and beta/gamma chains. In TCRdb, the reads were re-called with MiXCR into one record per CDR3 protein. The table includes some 38,000 distinct CDR3 sequences, approximately 15% detected once. V and J are TRBV5-1 and TRBJ2-2; 8 bases align to TRBD1. Material: a population of CD138-negative cells sorted from bone marrow. The TCR was taken from a donor at least 40 years old with multiple myeloma. CDR3 DNA sequence: TGCGCCAGCAGCTTTGTGACAGGGGTATCGAACACCAGGGAGCTGTTTTTT. Translation: CASSFVTGVSNTRELFF.